The 9 T cell receptor beta chains reported below all come from one sample, sequenced in a study of cytomegalovirus exposure and HLA in healthy donors. The PCR employed 60 Vbeta primers together with 13 Jbeta primers. The data were produced by immunoSEQ multiplex PCR, yet TCRdb's version contains in-frame clones alone and is incomplete. The sample has 120,000 or so clones, 75% to 90% seen once; the top ten hold 1%. The sequencing sample was made of PBMCs. These receptors originate from a man aged 40-50 years in good health and CMV-seronegative.

The chain couples TRBV5-1 to TRBJ2-7; the match to TRBD2 covers 11 bases. This CDR3 comprises 12 residues. Germline lookup yields CDR1 SGHRS and CDR2 YFSETQ. J was trimmed by 6 bases and V by 7 bases; bases with no gene match: 3. As DNA, the CDR3 is TGCGCCAGCCGCACTAGCGGGAGCGAGCAGTACTTC. Protein product: CASRTSGSEQYF.

J is TRBJ2-5 and V is TRBV11-2, with D possibly TRBD1 on 6 matching bases. The germline gives CDR1 SGHAT, CDR2 FQNNGV. V was trimmed by 3 bases and J by 3 bases, leaving 8 bases between them. The CDR3 length is 13 residues. The CDR3 region is CASSFAGEETQYF. In DNA form, the CDR3 reads TGTGCCAGCAGCTTCGCAGGGGAAGAGACCCAGTACTTC.

The CDR3 reads CASSWKGESSNQPQHF. DNA for the CDR3: TGCGCCAGCAGCTGGAAAGGGGAAAGTAGCAATCAGCCCCAGCATTTT. J is TRBJ1-5 and V is TRBV5-1; tentative D call: TRBD1 (5 bases). The V gene's germline CDR1 is SGHRS and CDR2 YFSETQ. The CDR3 extends over 16 amino acids. Trimming cost V 3 bases and J 0 bases, with 13 bases left between them.

The chain recombines TRBV27 with TRBJ1-1; no definite D call. The length of the CDR3 is 14 residues. V was pared by 6 bases and J by 8 bases, with 19 bases between. The germline V gene has CDR1 MNHEY and CDR2 SMNVEV (reference sequence). The CDR3 coding sequence is TGTGCCAGCAGCTTACGTCGGGGATCGGTGGAAGCTTTCTTT. It translates to CASSLRRGSVEAFF.

The chain has TRBV7-6 and TRBJ2-1; a possible D gene is TRBD2 (5 bases). The V end was cut by 1 base, the J end by 10 bases, with 5 bases between. The CDR3 runs to 11 residues. The germline gives CDR1 SGHVS, CDR2 FNYEAQ. The DNA for the CDR3 is TGTGCCAGCAGCTTAGGCGGGGAGCAGTTCTTC. It yields the protein CASSLGGEQFF.

V and J are TRBV28 and TRBJ1-1; D is unclear. Trimming stripped 6 bases from V and 1 base from J, with 15 bases between. This CDR3 contains 15 residues. Germline-derived CDR1 and CDR2 are MDHEN and SYDVKM. CDR3 nucleotide sequence: TGTGCCAGCAGCCCCGCCCCCACCGGGAACACTGAAGCTTTCTTT. This translates into CASSPAPTGNTEAFF.

About this clone: Here the CDR3 omits its conserved ending phenylalanine or tryptophan, so a read error is the likely source. It is unclear where the CDR3 begins or ends on the DNA, so no DNA is shown, and the CDR3 is as TCRdb lists it. V and J are TRBV6-1 and TRBJ1-1; TRBD1, the table's D call, was not compared with the DNA. CDR1 MNHNS and CDR2 SASEGT come from the germline V gene. Counting both end residues, the CDR3 totals 11 amino acids. This CDR3 is CASSGLRDNKL.

This sequence joins TRBV10-2 and TRBJ2-7, with TRBD2 matching over 15 bases. This CDR3 is 14 amino acids long. Germline V gene data show CDR1 as WSHSY and CDR2 as SAAADI. The ends lost 8 bases at V and 6 bases at J; junction bases unmatched: 5. The CDR3 DNA is TGCGCCAGCTCTGGACTAGCGGGAGGGTCCGAGCAGTACTTC. Amino acids: CASSGLAGGSEQYF.

The chain couples TRBV4-2 to TRBJ1-5; TRBD1 agrees at 10 bases. Trimming took 4 bases from V and 5 from J; bases not matched to a gene: 8. CDR3 length: 16 amino acids. Germline V gene lookup returns CDR1 LGHNA and CDR2 YNFKEQ. The CDR3 loop reads CASSPALGQGDQPQHF. DNA for the CDR3: TGTGCCAGCAGCCCCGCCCTCGGACAGGGGGATCAGCCCCAGCATTTT.